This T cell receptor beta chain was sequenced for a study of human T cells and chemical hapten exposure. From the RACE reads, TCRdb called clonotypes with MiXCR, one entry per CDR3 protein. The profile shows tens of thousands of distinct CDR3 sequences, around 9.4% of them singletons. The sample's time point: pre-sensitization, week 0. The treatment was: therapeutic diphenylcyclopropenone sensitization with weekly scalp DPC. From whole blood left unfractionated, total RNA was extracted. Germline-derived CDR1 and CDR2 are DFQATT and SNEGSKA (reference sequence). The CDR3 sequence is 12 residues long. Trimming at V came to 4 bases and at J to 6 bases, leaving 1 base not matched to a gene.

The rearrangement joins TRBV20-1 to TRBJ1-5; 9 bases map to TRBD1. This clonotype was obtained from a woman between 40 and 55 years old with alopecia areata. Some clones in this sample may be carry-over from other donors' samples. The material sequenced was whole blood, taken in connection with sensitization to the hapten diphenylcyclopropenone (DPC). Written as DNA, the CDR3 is TGCAGTGCTATACAGGGGGCTCAGCCCCAGCATTTT. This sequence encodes CSAIQGAQPQHF.